The rows below give T cell receptor beta chains drawn from one sample of a study of blood T cell repertoires in COVID-19. Only in-frame clones appear in the TCRdb table, and some are missing; sequencing was by immunoSEQ multiplex PCR. The table shows about 160,000 clones, with roughly 84% occurring only once. The sample comprised peripheral blood. The receptors were gathered from an elderly man with COVID-19, enrolled during active disease. CDR3s include the opening cysteine and the closing phenylalanine or tryptophan. The order of the fields is D gene, J gene, clone size, V gene, CDR3 protein, CDR3 DNA. A D gene is named only where the DNA matches it firmly. Expanded clones are given a class, and other clones once, few, many or no size at all.

d_call: TRBD1; j_call: TRBJ1-2; clone_size: few; v_call: TRBV7-6; cdr3_aa: CASSLSEVGQAENGYTF; cdr3_nt: TGTGCCAGCAGCTTGTCGGAGGTGGGACAGGCGGAGAATGGCTACACCTTC
d_call: NA; j_call: TRBJ2-7; clone_size: NA; v_call: TRBV6-5; cdr3_aa: CASRAGPQGTYEQYF; cdr3_nt: TGTGCCAGCAGGGCAGGGCCCCAAGGCACATACGAGCAGTACTTC
d_call: NA; j_call: TRBJ1-1; clone_size: few; v_call: TRBV6-4; cdr3_aa: CASSDSSRATEAFF; cdr3_nt: TGTGCCAGCAGTGACTCGAGCAGGGCCACTGAAGCTTTCTTT
d_call: TRBD1; j_call: TRBJ2-7; clone_size: NA; v_call: TRBV9; cdr3_aa: CASSKTGGGYEQYF; cdr3_nt: TGTGCCAGCAGCAAGACAGGGGGCGGGTACGAGCAGTACTTC
d_call: TRBD1; j_call: TRBJ2-7; clone_size: NA; v_call: TRBV7-2; cdr3_aa: CASSLGQVYEQYF; cdr3_nt: TGTGCCAGCAGCCTTGGACAGGTTTACGAGCAGTACTTC
d_call: NA; j_call: TRBJ2-3; clone_size: few; v_call: TRBV7-6; cdr3_aa: CASSLAGGGSSWLTQYF; cdr3_nt: TGTGCCAGCAGCTTAGCGGGGGGTGGCAGTTCGTGGCTCACGCAGTATTTT
d_call: NA; j_call: TRBJ1-2; clone_size: NA; v_call: TRBV4-2; cdr3_aa: CASSPPEAASYTF; cdr3_nt: TGTGCCAGCAGCCCCCCCGAAGCCGCTTCGTACACCTTC
d_call: NA; j_call: TRBJ1-5; clone_size: NA; v_call: TRBV6-5; cdr3_aa: CASRVQLGNQPQHF; cdr3_nt: TGTGCCAGCAGGGTACAGCTTGGCAATCAGCCCCAGCATTTT
d_call: NA; j_call: TRBJ1-3; clone_size: NA; v_call: TRBV19; cdr3_aa: CASGSSGNTIYF; cdr3_nt: TGTGCCAGTGGGAGCTCTGGAAACACCATATATTTT
d_call: NA; j_call: TRBJ2-7; clone_size: NA; v_call: TRBV5-1; cdr3_aa: CASSLEPGHYYEQYF; cdr3_nt: TGCGCCAGCAGCTTGGAACCGGGACACTACTACGAGCAGTACTTC
d_call: NA; j_call: TRBJ1-5; clone_size: NA; v_call: TRBV18; cdr3_aa: CASSPHTDQPQHF; cdr3_nt: TGTGCCAGCTCACCACATACGGATCAGCCCCAGCATTTT
d_call: NA; j_call: TRBJ1-2; clone_size: NA; v_call: TRBV5-4; cdr3_aa: CASSIDSPYGYTF; cdr3_nt: TGTGCCAGCAGCATCGACAGCCCCTATGGCTACACCTTC
d_call: NA; j_call: TRBJ1-6; clone_size: NA; v_call: TRBV25-1; cdr3_aa: CASSDADGGYSPLHF; cdr3_nt: TGTGCCAGCAGTGACGCTGACGGCGGATATTCACCCCTCCACTTT
d_call: NA; j_call: TRBJ2-4; clone_size: NA; v_call: TRBV3-1/TRBV3-2; cdr3_aa: CASSPRQASSIQYF; cdr3_nt: TGTGCCAGCAGCCCAAGACAGGCGAGTAGCATTCAGTACTTC
d_call: TRBD1; j_call: TRBJ2-2; clone_size: NA; v_call: TRBV14; cdr3_aa: CASSSGQARGTGELFF; cdr3_nt: TGTGCCAGCAGCTCGGGACAGGCAAGGGGCACCGGGGAGCTGTTTTTT
d_call: NA; j_call: TRBJ1-3; clone_size: NA; v_call: TRBV5-5; cdr3_aa: CASTRGDGSGNTIYF; cdr3_nt: TGTGCCAGCACCCGAGGAGATGGCTCTGGAAACACCATATATTTT